Listed here are 16 T cell receptor beta chains from one sample, sequenced in a study of spatial heterogeneity in lung cancer. These receptors' targets are unknown. General study points: Counts of expanded intratumoral alpha and beta TCRs tracked tumor mutation counts.

TCRdb analysed the 5' RACE reads with MiXCR anew, one entry per CDR3 protein. The sample holds 8,000 to 10,000 distinct CDR3 sequences, roughly an eighth seen once. Time point given: sample taken at primary tumor resection. This specimen was lung tumor tissue, taken at surgery. Receptors were obtained from a male donor with early-stage non-small cell lung cancer.

Ten or more counts support this clonotype. Since the library was made to target alpha chains, this beta chain is a stray read and its abundance is not meaningful. The chain is built from TRBV6-1 and TRBJ1-3; a possible D gene is TRBD1 (5 bases). This CDR3 region has 14 residues. With 0 bases removed from V and 4 bases from J, the gap between germline ends came to 7 bases. From germline, CDR1 is MNHNS and CDR2 SASEGT. CDR3 loop: CASSEAGTGNTIYF. Written as DNA, the CDR3 is TGTGCCAGCAGTGAAGCGGGGACCGGAAACACCATATATTTT.

A word on this clonotype: Because the library targeted alpha chains, this beta chain is an off-target read whose size means little. The V gene is TRBV6-6, the J gene TRBJ2-1; D uncertain. CDR3 size: 14 residues. CDR1 is MNHNY and CDR2 is SVGAGI in the germline V gene (reference sequence). V was cut by 0 bases and J by 14 bases, with 17 bases left in between. CDR3 sequence: CASSYSNNYLREFF. Written as DNA, the CDR3 is TGTGCCAGCAGTTACTCGAATAACTACCTTAGGGAGTTCTTC.

This clonotype was counted ten times or more. This beta chain is an off-target read within a library intended for alpha chains, so its frequency means little. The V call is TRBV7-9, the J call TRBJ1-1, with TRBD1 identical over 7 bases. V dropped 5 bases and J dropped 6; count of bases not matched to a gene: 9. CDR1 and CDR2 from the germline V gene are SEHNR and FQNEAQ (reference sequence). The CDR3 length is 14 residues. In DNA form, the CDR3 reads TGTGCCAGCAGCCCGACAGGGTTTCGCGCTGAAGCTTTCTTT. It is translated as CASSPTGFRAEAFF.

This clonotype was found many times. Being off target in a library aimed at alpha chains, this beta chain has a size of little meaning. The V gene is TRBV10-3, the J gene TRBJ2-7, with D perhaps matching TRBD2 (6 bases). Germline assignment: CDR1 ENHRY and CDR2 SYGVKD. CDR3 length equals 14 residues. Trimming stripped 4 bases from V and 2 bases from J, with 12 bases between. CDR3 DNA sequence: TGTGCCATCAGTGGACTAGGGAAAGCCTACGAGCAGTACTTC. Its translation: CAISGLGKAYEQYF.

This clonotype occurred many times. Found in a library prepared for alpha chains, this beta chain is an off-target read, and its abundance has little meaning. The chain is built from TRBV3-1 and TRBJ2-2; D call uncertain. Germline CDR1 and CDR2: LGHDT and YNNKEL (reference sequence). The CDR3 has 14 residues. Deletions cut 0 bases from V and 6 bases from J, with 8 bases between. The CDR3 spells CASSQDGPPGELFF. The CDR3 nucleotides are TGTGCCAGCAGCCAAGATGGACCCCCCGGGGAGCTGTTTTTT.

A word on this clonotype: Within a library made for alpha chains, this beta chain is off target, and its count is uninformative. This chain links TRBV9 with TRBJ2-2; 10 bases are shared with TRBD1. With 6 bases clipped from V and 3 bases from J, the junction kept 8 bases outside the gene matches. The CDR3 length is 16 residues. CDR1 SGDLS and CDR2 YYNGEE come from the germline V gene. The CDR3 here is CASNLGQGSDTGELFF. In DNA form, the CDR3 reads TGTGCCAGCAACCTGGGACAGGGGAGTGACACCGGGGAGCTGTTTTTT.

This clonotype was found many times. This beta chain represents an off-target read in a library built for alpha chains; its size is of limited meaning. J is TRBJ1-1 and V is TRBV12-3 or TRBV12-4; the D is unclear. Trimming shortened V by 7 bases and J by 1 base, and 10 bases separated the two germline ends. The CDR3 extends over 13 amino acids. The CDR3 DNA is TGTGCCAGCAATAAACTCCAGAACACTGAAGCTTTCTTT. This encodes CASNKLQNTEAFF.

This clonotype was recorded at least ten times. This beta chain slipped into a library made for alpha chains as a stray read, so its size is not meaningful. This rearrangement joins TRBV30 to TRBJ2-7; D may match TRBD1 or TRBD2 (5 bases each). Germline CDR1 and CDR2: GTSNPN and SVGIG (reference sequence). V lost 1 base and J 2 bases, leaving 15 bases between the germline ends. The CDR3 is 15 amino acids. CDR3 sequence (DNA): TGTGCCTGGAGTGAGGGGACGGTGGACCCCTACGAGCAGTACTTC. Translating gives CAWSEGTVDPYEQYF.

This clonotype is medium-sized by share. Being off target in a library aimed at alpha chains, this beta chain has a size of little meaning. The chain links TRBV12-3 or TRBV12-4 to TRBJ2-1, with 9 bases aligning to TRBD2. The CDR3 runs 20 residues. The J segment lost 2 bases and the V segment lost 1 base, leaving 15 bases of the junction unmatched. Written as DNA, the CDR3 is TGTGCCAGCAGTTTAGGGTTTTCTAGCGGGATCCCCAGGGCCTACAATGAGCAGTTCTTC. Amino acids: CASSLGFSSGIPRAYNEQFF.

This clonotype counts as medium-sized. This beta chain slipped into a library made for alpha chains as a stray read, so its size is not meaningful. The chain recombines TRBV5-1 with TRBJ1-2, with TRBD1 matching 7 bases. The CDR3 covers 14 residues. V trimming: 4 bases; J trimming: 3 bases; junction bases outside the gene matches: 6. Germline loops: CDR1 SGHRS, CDR2 YFSETQ. The CDR3 region is CASSPGQLHYGYTF. CDR3 in DNA: TGCGCCAGCAGCCCGGGACAGCTTCACTATGGCTACACCTTC.

Comment on this clonotype: This beta chain appears as a stray read in a library generated for alpha chains; its size is not informative. The CDR3 region is CSARGEWGEENEKLFF. DNA for the CDR3: TGCAGTGCTAGAGGAGAGTGGGGCGAAGAAAATGAAAAACTGTTTTTT. The rearrangement uses TRBV20-1 and TRBJ1-4; maybe TRBD1 (5 bases). Germline assignment: CDR1 DFQATT and CDR2 SNEGSKA (reference sequence). The CDR3 runs 16 residues. The V end lost 1 base, the J end lost 5 bases, and 17 bases lay between the germline ends.

Note on this clonotype: This beta chain turned up in a library designed for alpha chains; as an off-target read, its abundance says little. The chain employs TRBV28 and TRBJ2-3; D is undetermined. The CDR3 is 13 amino acids. The V gene's germline CDR1 is MDHEN and CDR2 SYDVKM. Trimming removed 4 bases at V and 5 bases at J, with 10 bases between. The CDR3 reads CASSSEREDTQYF. The CDR3 coding sequence is TGTGCCAGCAGTTCCGAAAGGGAAGATACGCAGTATTTT.

As concerns this clonotype: The library was built for alpha chains, so this beta chain is an off-target read and its size means little. V and J are TRBV7-2 and TRBJ2-5; unclear D gene. The V gene lost 1 base and the J gene lost 6 bases, with 12 bases spanning the gap. The germline CDR1 and CDR2 sequences are SGHTA and FQGNSA. The CDR3 consists of 14 residues. The CDR3 protein is CASSLEYQVQTQYF. CDR3 DNA: TGTGCCAGCAGCTTAGAGTACCAGGTGCAGACCCAGTACTTC.

This clonotype is deemed medium-sized. Since it is a stray read in a library aimed at alpha chains, this beta chain has a size that is not meaningful. The chain combines TRBV7-6 with TRBJ2-1, with 14 bases matching TRBD2. The CDR3 spans 18 residues. Germline CDR1 is SGHVS and CDR2 is FNYEAQ. The V segment lost 4 bases and the J segment 3 bases; nucleotides outside the gene matches: 8. The CDR3 is CASSSQTSGRDNYNEQFF. The CDR3 coding sequence is TGTGCCAGCAGCTCCCAGACTAGCGGGAGGGACAACTACAATGAGCAGTTCTTC.

At least ten counts were recorded for this clonotype. This beta chain is a stray sequence in a library constructed for alpha chains; its clone size is not meaningful. The J gene is TRBJ2-5, the V gene TRBV6-1, with a possible D match to TRBD2 (6 bases). Germline V gene data show CDR1 as MNHNS and CDR2 as SASEGT. The V end lost 2 bases, the J end lost 4 bases, and 17 bases lay between the germline ends. The CDR3 has 16 residues. The CDR3 DNA is TGTGCCAGCAGTGAAACTAGGGGAGGATTAGGAGAGACCCAGTACTTC. Translating it yields CASSETRGGLGETQYF.

This clonotype was counted many times. A library prepared for alpha chains yielded this beta chain as an off-target read; its size is of little meaning. The chain links TRBV5-1 to TRBJ1-1; D is ambiguous. The CDR3 length is 14 residues. The V gene lost 2 bases and the J gene lost 4 bases, with 12 bases spanning the gap. Germline CDR1 SGHRS, CDR2 YFSETQ. The CDR3 region is CASSFPGLGTEAFF. CDR3 in DNA: TGCGCCAGCAGCTTCCCGGGTCTAGGCACTGAAGCTTTCTTT.